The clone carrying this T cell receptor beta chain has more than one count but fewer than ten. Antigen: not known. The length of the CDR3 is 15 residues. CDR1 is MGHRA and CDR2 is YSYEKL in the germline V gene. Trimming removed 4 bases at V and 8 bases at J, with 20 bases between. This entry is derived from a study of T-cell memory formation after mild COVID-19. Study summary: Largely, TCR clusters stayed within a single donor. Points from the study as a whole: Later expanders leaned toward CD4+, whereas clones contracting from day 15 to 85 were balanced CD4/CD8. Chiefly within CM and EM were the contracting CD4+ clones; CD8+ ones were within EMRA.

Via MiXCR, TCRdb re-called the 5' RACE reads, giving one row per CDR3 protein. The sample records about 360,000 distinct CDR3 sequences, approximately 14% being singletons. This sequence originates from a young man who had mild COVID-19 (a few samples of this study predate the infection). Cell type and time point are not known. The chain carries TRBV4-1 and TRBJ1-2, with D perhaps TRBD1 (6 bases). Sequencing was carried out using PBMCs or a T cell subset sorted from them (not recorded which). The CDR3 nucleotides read TGCGCCAGCAGCCCTCAAGGAACAGGGTCTGGCGGCTACACCTTC. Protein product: CASSPQGTGSGGYTF.